The 10 T cell receptor beta chains reported below all come from one sample, sequenced in a study of shared clonotypes between healthy human individuals. The method was immunoSEQ multiplex PCR; TCRdb's version includes in-frame clones alone and lacks a portion of them. This sample carries 950,000 to 1,300,000 clones, under 80% of them seen once, and the ten largest clones take approximately 1.5%. Sample: memory CD4+ T cells sorted from blood. Specified subset: CD45RA-negative fraction. These receptors all come from a man aged 18 to 30 in good health.

The chain has TRBV15 and TRBJ1-2; D ambiguous. Trimming took 0 bases from V and 2 from J, leaving 16 bases between them. This CDR3 has 17 amino acids. In germline, CDR1 is LNHNV, CDR2 YYDKDF (reference sequence). The CDR3 sequence: CATSRDVPQTGNYGYTF. CDR3 sequence (DNA): TGTGCCACCAGCAGAGATGTACCTCAGACGGGGAACTATGGCTACACCTTC.

The chain uses TRBV7-8 and TRBJ2-3; no reliable D call. Germline V gene lookup returns CDR1 SGHVS and CDR2 FQNEAQ. CDR3 length: 16 amino acids. V lost 5 bases and J 9 bases, leaving 24 bases between the germline ends. This CDR3 is CASSPSTANEIGTQYF. CDR3 in DNA: TGTGCCAGCAGCCCCTCCACGGCGAATGAGATAGGGACGCAGTATTTT.

The CDR3 sequence is CASSKHTLGADTQYF. In DNA form, the CDR3 reads TGTGCCAGTAGTAAACATACCCTGGGCGCAGATACGCAGTATTTT. V and J are TRBV19 and TRBJ2-3; D not certain. This CDR3 is built from 15 residues. Germline lookup yields CDR1 LNHDA and CDR2 SQIVND (reference sequence). Deletions cut 4 bases from V and 4 bases from J, with 15 bases between.

The rearrangement links TRBV7-2 to TRBJ1-1; D is perhaps TRBD1 (5 bases). The length of the CDR3 is 12 residues. V was pared by 2 bases and J by 7 bases, with 8 bases between. CDR1 is SGHTA and CDR2 is FQGNSA in the germline V gene. As DNA, the CDR3 is TGTGCCAGCAGCTTAATGGGGCATGAAGCTTTCTTT. As protein: CASSLMGHEAFF.

This clone was found a few times. V is TRBV5-6 and J is TRBJ1-4, with 9 positions matching TRBD1. Per germline, CDR1 SGHDT and CDR2 YYEEEE. The V and J ends lost 2 bases and 7 bases, in that order; junction bases with no gene match: 6. This CDR3 region has 15 residues. The CDR3 DNA sequence: TGTGCCAGCAGCTTTTTAACAGGGGGCGGTGAAAAACTGTTTTTT. It codes for CASSFLTGGGEKLFF.

The chain couples TRBV5-1 to TRBJ2-3; weak D call: TRBD1 (6 bases). This CDR3 contains 13 residues. The V and J ends lost 1 base and 4 bases respectively, with 7 bases between them. Germline V gene lookup returns CDR1 SGHRS and CDR2 YFSETQ. Here the CDR3 reads CASSLQGPDTQYF. CDR3 DNA sequence: TGCGCCAGCAGCTTGCAGGGGCCAGATACGCAGTATTTT.

This clone came up a few times. The rearrangement joins TRBV2 to TRBJ2-1; 7 nucleotides line up with TRBD2. Looked up from germline, CDR1 is SNHLY and CDR2 is FYNNEI. V lost 3 bases and J lost 6; bases outside the gene matches: 5. The CDR3 is 14 residues long. In DNA, the CDR3 is TGTGCCAGCAGTGACAGACTAGCATCCAATGAGCAGTTCTTC. This codes for CASSDRLASNEQFF.

The table lists this clone with many counts. The sample holds other DNA sequences that translate to the same CDR3. CDR3 amino acids: CAWGLGFNEQYF. The CDR3 DNA follows: TGTGCCTGGGGACTAGGGTTCAACGAGCAGTACTTC. V usage is TRBV30 and J usage is TRBJ2-7, with 7 bases fitting TRBD2. The germline V gene has CDR1 GTSNPN and CDR2 SVGIG (reference sequence). The J segment lost 5 bases and the V segment lost 5 bases, leaving 6 bases of the junction unmatched. The CDR3 is made up of 12 amino acids. The whole variable domain, filled in from reference TRBV30 and TRBJ2-7, reads SQTIHQWPATLVQPVGSPLSLECTVEGTSNPNLYWYRQAAGRGLQLLFYSVGIGQISSEVPQNLSASRPQDRQFILSSKKLLLSDSGFYLCAWGLGFNEQYFGPGTRLTVT.

This clone was detected once. The CDR3 region is CASTYRTGDTGELFF. As DNA, the CDR3 is TGTGCCAGCACCTACCGGACAGGGGATACCGGGGAGCTGTTTTTT. This rearrangement joins TRBV7-2 to TRBJ2-2, with 9 bases fitting TRBD1. The CDR3 runs 15 residues. Per germline, CDR1 SGHTA and CDR2 FQGNSA. V was clipped by 7 bases and J by 5 bases; unmatched bases: 8.

The genes are TRBV12-5 and TRBJ2-7, with D possibly being TRBD1 (6 bases). This CDR3 comprises 16 residues. Germline CDR1 and CDR2: LGHNT and FRNRAP. V lost 4 bases, J lost 3 bases, and 19 bases lay in between. The CDR3 is CASGSPGPQGIYEQYF. In DNA, the CDR3 is TGTGCTAGTGGTTCCCCTGGTCCGCAGGGGATCTACGAGCAGTACTTC.